The sequence of this T cell receptor (beta chain) was determined in a study of PD-1 blockade in classical Hodgkin lymphoma. Study-wide results and limits: Before treatment, TCR diversity in newly diagnosed patients was reportedly lower than in healthy donors.

This CDR3 comprises 16 residues. CDR1 is SGHNT and CDR2 is YYREEE in the germline V gene (reference sequence). The V segment lost 0 bases and the J segment 6 bases; nucleotides outside the gene matches: 7. Time point given: newly diagnosed, previously untreated cHL patient sample. The study isolated CD8+ T cells from thawed PBMCs by magnetic negative selection. Here immunoSEQ multiplex PCR was the method, and the copy in TCRdb shows in-frame clones only, minus some. The sample carries 12,000 to 15,000 clones, approximately 90% recorded once. About this clone: Antigen: not known.

The specimen sequenced was CD8+ T cells from blood. The TCR sequence derives from a human donor with classical Hodgkin lymphoma. The V call is TRBV5-4, the J call TRBJ2-2; 8 nucleotides line up with TRBD2. CDR3: CASSLGAGEFAGELFF. CDR3 DNA sequence: TGTGCCAGCAGCTTGGGAGCGGGAGAGTTCGCCGGGGAGCTGTTTTTT.